The clone carrying this T cell receptor beta chain showed up just a few times. A read error may produce the germline difference seen at one junction end. The data are from a study of blood T cells in healthy people across ages. For the study at large: About one barcoded beta molecule per two T cells came from capture by template switching.

The authors ran a second PCR of 7 to 11 cycles using a sample-barcoded 5' primer and a J-beta primer mix. Carrying 12 random nucleotides, a template-switch adaptor labeled each individual cDNA molecule. Each CDR3 protein is one row after TCRdb ran MiXCR on the 5' RACE reads. This table holds about 1,500,000 distinct CDR3 sequences, roughly 45% found once. The CDR3 has 16 residues. Sequences were obtained from blood. V is TRBV12-3 or TRBV12-4 and J is TRBJ2-7, with 7 bases identical to TRBD1. This sequence was found in a woman aged 18-29 years in good health. Written as DNA, the CDR3 is TGTGCCAGCAGTACCGTAAACCGGGACAGAACCTACGAGCGGTACTTC. This sequence encodes CASSTVNRDRTYERYF.